The T cell receptor (beta chain) under discussion was sequenced for a study of identical twins. TCRdb ran MiXCR on the 5' RACE reads and lists one entry per CDR3 protein. The sample lists approximately 190,000 distinct CDR3 sequences, around a sixth seen once, with around two fifths in the top ten. CDR1 is SGHAT, CDR2 FQDESV, per germline (reference sequence). The CDR3 has 19 amino acids. The ends lost 4 bases at V and 2 bases at J; junction bases unmatched: 13. This sample also appeared in a second study, on T cells expressing NK-cell markers.

The gene calls are TRBV11-1 and TRBJ2-1, with 11 bases lining up with TRBD2. This receptor was obtained from a young woman in good health. The sample taken for sequencing was CD8+ T cells sorted from blood. This chain's CDR3 is CASSSPLLAGGPPYNEQFF. CDR3 nucleotides: TGTGCCAGCAGCTCTCCGTTATTAGCGGGAGGGCCCCCCTACAATGAGCAGTTCTTC.